Shown below are 9 T cell receptor beta chains from a single sample sequenced in a study of blood T cells in healthy people across ages. For the second PCR, which ran for about 6 to 12 cycles, a sample-barcoded 5' primer and a J-beta primer mix were used. One entry per CDR3 protein results from TCRdb running MiXCR on the 5' RACE reads. The repertoire holds 1.5 million to 2 million distinct CDR3 sequences, with under 30% as singletons. The source material was blood. These receptors were obtained from a woman in her thirties in good health.

J is TRBJ1-1 and V is TRBV12-3 or TRBV12-4; no clear D gene. V lost 3 bases and J 7 bases, leaving 12 bases between the germline ends. CDR3 size: 13 residues. This chain's CDR3 is CASSLTAGSEAFF. The CDR3 region has the DNA TGTGCCAGCAGTTTGACGGCAGGCAGTGAAGCTTTCTTT.

The CDR3 sequence: CASSAGPPENEQYF. The CDR3 bases are TGTGCCAGCAGCGCGGGACCGCCTGAAAACGAGCAGTACTTC. The chain is built from TRBV7-2 and TRBJ2-7, with a weak D call TRBD2 (6 bases). The ends were cut back, 5 bases at V and 5 bases at J, with 16 bases in the middle. The V gene's germline CDR1 is SGHTA and CDR2 FQGNSA. CDR3 length: 14 residues.

To note about this clonotype: The conserved phenylalanine or tryptophan normally closing the CDR3 is absent here, so this likely arose from a read error. The chain combines TRBV9 with TRBJ2-1; D is ambiguous. V was cut by 5 bases and J by 3 bases, with 12 bases left in between. This CDR3 spans 14 amino acids. The germline V gene encodes CDR1 SGDLS and CDR2 YYNGEE. CDR3 sequence reads: CASSPRASYNEQFV. The CDR3 region has the DNA TGTGCCAGCAGTCCCAGAGCTAGCTACAATGAGCAGTTCGTC.

This clonotype was observed many times. This chain uses TRBV4-3 with TRBJ2-4; TRBD2 aligns across 8 bases. Unmatched junction bases numbered 9, after V lost 2 bases and J lost 0 bases. This CDR3 region has 18 residues. The V gene's germline CDR1 is LGHNA and CDR2 YSLEER. In nucleotides, the CDR3 is TGCGCCAGCAGCCAACTAGCGGGTGTGGCCCTAGCCAAAAACATTCAGTACTTC. It specifies CASSQLAGVALAKNIQYF.

The CDR3 DNA is TGCGCCAGCAGCCCCCTAAGGAGGGAGTTTGGAACTGAAGCTTTCTTT. This codes for CASSPLRREFGTEAFF. The rearrangement links TRBV10-2 to TRBJ1-1, with D hard to call. V dropped 6 bases and J dropped 5 bases, with 22 bases sitting between them. CDR1 and CDR2 from the germline V gene are WSHSY and SAAADI. This CDR3 is built from 16 residues.

This clonotype came up a few times. The rearrangement links TRBV20-1 to TRBJ2-3; D remains ambiguous. The CDR3 loop spans 11 amino acids. The V and J ends lost 3 bases and 4 bases respectively, with 5 bases between them. Germline loops: CDR1 DFQATT, CDR2 SNEGSKA (reference sequence). As DNA, the CDR3 is TGCAGTGCTAGCTTCGCAGATACGCAGTATTTT. This translates into CSASFADTQYF.

This clonotype has just a few counts. The rearrangement links TRBV20-1 to TRBJ2-7; 9 nucleotides agree with TRBD2. CDR1 is DFQATT and CDR2 is SNEGSKA in the germline V gene (reference sequence). The CDR3 runs 13 residues. The trim removed 6 bases at V and 5 bases at J, leaving 8 bases unmatched. CDR3 bases: TGCAGTGCCAGGACTAGCGAAACCCACGAGCAGTACTTC. Translation: CSARTSETHEQYF.

There are a few counts of this clonotype. The chain recombines TRBV20-1 with TRBJ2-5, with 7 bases that match TRBD2. Germline CDR1 reads DFQATT; CDR2 reads SNEGSKA (reference sequence). The CDR3 covers 17 residues. Germline trimming cut 1 base from V and 3 bases from J; bases unmatched to any gene: 14. The CDR3 DNA sequence: TGCAGTGCTAGAGTCTCATCAGCGGGAATTGTGAAAGAGACCCAGTACTTC. It yields the protein CSARVSSAGIVKETQYF.

The chain is built from TRBV5-1 and TRBJ2-5; 7 nucleotides line up with TRBD1. With V trimmed by 4 bases and J by 3 bases, 6 bases remained unmatched. Germline-derived CDR1 and CDR2 are SGHRS and YFSETQ. The CDR3 loop spans 14 amino acids. The CDR3 DNA reads TGCGCCAGCAGCCAAGGACAGGCCGAAGAGACCCAGTACTTC. The encoded protein is CASSQGQAEETQYF.